This TCR beta chain stems from a study of breast tumors, draining lymph nodes, adjacent tissues. One entry per CDR3 protein, called by TCRdb with MiXCR from the multiplex PCR reads. Here the sample spans about 130,000 distinct CDR3 sequences, just under 20% being singletons. This clonotype was counted at least ten times. Its antigen is as yet unknown. Breast cancer patients provided tissue from their axillary draining lymph nodes. Study conclusions and caveats: Tumors had less TCR diversity than lymph nodes, more than nontumor tissue.

Germline-derived CDR1 and CDR2 are MNHNY and SVGAGI (reference sequence). There are 15 residues in the CDR3. Trimming at V came to 5 bases and at J to 5 bases, leaving 8 bases not matched to a gene. This sequence originates from a female donor with breast cancer. Some clones in this sample may be carry-over from other donors' samples. The rearrangement uses TRBV6-6 and TRBJ1-4, with 7 bases that match TRBD1. The specimen sequenced was axillary lymph node tissue. The CDR3 DNA sequence: TGTGCCAGCAGTACCATGACAGGGTCCAATGAAAAACTGTTTTTT. This codes for CASSTMTGSNEKLFF.